This TCR beta chain comes out of a study of vaccination effects on CD4 cells after COVID-19. The wider study: Post-vaccine draws lagged the second dose by a median of 72 days.

Worth noting for this clone: Its antigen is as yet unknown.

General observations from the study: At late timepoints after vaccination, vaccine- and infection-induced clones shrank markedly.

This table comes from immunoSEQ multiplex PCR, and its TCRdb copy is limited to in-frame clones, with some not included. Here the sample spans approximately 66,000 clones, approximately 80% being singletons. V lost 1 base and J lost 5; bases outside the gene matches: 2. Germline assignment: CDR1 SGHTA and CDR2 FQGTGA. CDR3 length: 15 residues. Cultured cells yielded isolated CD4+ T cells after around 9 days. Two doses of BNT162b2 or mRNA-1273 vaccine were administered to participants. None of these healthy vaccinees had been infected with SARS-CoV-2 before vaccination. At days 3 and 7, half of the medium was exchanged for IL-2 medium.

The rearrangement links TRBV7-3 to TRBJ1-6, with 7 bases that match TRBD1. This clonotype originated in a human donor who received a COVID-19 vaccine. The specimen comprised CD4+ T cells from PBMCs cultured without peptide, sampled after COVID-19 vaccination. CDR3 nucleotides: TGTGCCAGCAGCTTAAAGGGGACAGATAATTCACCCCTCCACTTT. Its translation is CASSLKGTDNSPLHF.